Below, 6 T cell receptor beta chains from the same sample are listed, as sequenced in a study of shared clonotypes between healthy human individuals. Data came from immunoSEQ multiplex PCR; TCRdb stores just in-frame clones and leaves some out. The data show about 1 million clones, roughly 75% seen once. Source material: memory CD4+ T cells sorted from blood. The subset here: CD45RA-negative fraction. These receptors came from a man aged 18 to 29 in good health.

The chain links TRBV7-8 to TRBJ1-2; D remains ambiguous. This CDR3 region has 16 residues. V dropped 5 bases and J dropped 0 bases, with 16 bases sitting between them. Germline V gene lookup returns CDR1 SGHVS and CDR2 FQNEAQ. The CDR3 bases are TGTGCCAGCAGCGCCACAGACGGGAAAGCTAACTATGGCTACACCTTC. Translating gives CASSATDGKANYGYTF.

The chain combines TRBV19 with TRBJ1-1; TRBD1 might be the D (6 bases). Deletions cut 3 bases from V and 1 base from J, with 12 bases between. CDR3 size: 15 residues. In germline, CDR1 is LNHDA, CDR2 SQIVND (reference sequence). The CDR3 DNA reads TGTGCCAGTAGTATTCAGGGGATCAAGAACACTGAAGCTTTCTTT. Encoded protein: CASSIQGIKNTEAFF.

J is TRBJ1-4 and V is TRBV27; 7 bases fit TRBD1. Germline trimming cut 4 bases from V and 10 bases from J; bases unmatched to any gene: 12. From germline, CDR1 is MNHEY and CDR2 SMNVEV (reference sequence). There are 15 residues in the CDR3. Here the CDR3 reads CASSSGQPGHGKLFF. The CDR3 DNA is TGTGCCAGCAGTTCGGGACAGCCCGGTCATGGAAAACTGTTTTTT.

The chain couples TRBV2 to TRBJ2-5; D not certain. V lost 0 bases and J lost 6, with 5 bases in between. Germline CDR1 and CDR2: SNHLY and FYNNEI. The CDR3 is 12 residues long. CDR3 in amino acids: CASSEARKTQYF. CDR3 DNA: TGTGCCAGCAGTGAAGCTCGGAAGACCCAGTACTTC.

This clone was detected a few times. This rearrangement joins TRBV12-5 to TRBJ1-5; D is perhaps TRBD1 (5 bases). Trimming left V 0 bases short and J 3 bases short, with 12 bases between. Germline V gene lookup returns CDR1 LGHNT and CDR2 FRNRAP. The CDR3 consists of 16 residues. Here the CDR3 DNA reads TGTGCTAGTGGTTTGGTACTGGGGGGTTACAATCAGCCCCAGCATTTT. Its protein product is CASGLVLGGYNQPQHF.

This chain joins TRBV6-1 and TRBJ1-6; D not certain. CDR3 size: 14 residues. CDR1 and CDR2 (germline): MNHNS, SASEGT. Trimming took 7 bases from V and 6 from J, leaving 13 bases between them. The CDR3 region is CASTEGYGNSPLHF. The CDR3 bases are TGTGCCAGCACCGAGGGTTACGGTAATTCACCCCTCCACTTT.